This T cell receptor (beta chain) derives from a study of OX40 agonist ivuxolimab in advanced cancers. Germline V lookup: CDR1 MNHNS, CDR2 SASEGT. The CDR3 consists of 16 residues. The V gene end was trimmed by 6 bases and the J gene end by 1 base; junction bases not matched to a gene: 7. Data came from immunoSEQ multiplex PCR; TCRdb stores just in-frame clones and leaves some out. The sample consists of roughly 76,000 clones, around 85% of them appearing once. The rearrangement joins TRBV6-1 to TRBJ1-5, with 9 bases lining up with TRBD1. The sample consisted of CD4+ or CD8+ T cells sorted from blood, taken in a trial of the OX40 agonist ivuxolimab. The source is an adult with an advanced solid tumor such as melanoma, head and neck, liver or kidney cancer. CDR3 bases: TGTGCCAGCAGAGAACAGGGGGCGAAGAGCAATCAGCCCCAGCATTTT. Its protein product is CASREQGAKSNQPQHF.